This T cell receptor (beta chain) comes out of a study of blood T cell repertoires in COVID-19 (dated by TCRdb to 2018 to 2020). Looking at the study overall: The collaborator samples originated in the United States, Italy and Spain and spanned the acute and convalescent phases of COVID-19. Where available, HLA class I and class II types were taken from metadata supplied by the sample provider and were not determined by assay-based typing. The dataset comprised deeply sampled blood TCRbeta repertoires from subjects exposed to, actively infected with, or recovered from COVID-19. Samples were obtained from the ongoing ImmuneRACE study (first 160 participants) and from roughly 1,300 subjects provided by 6 global collaborators. The material from the prospective study consisted of cDNA or gDNA derived from T cells, B-cell-depleted T cells, or PBMCs. The repertoires were released in a freely available public database intended as a resource for research on the immune response to SARS-CoV-2. A de-identified subject ID, COVID-19 status, age in years and sex were almost always included in the sample metadata. Overall results and qualifications from the work: Clinical and demographic metadata were provided uncurated, with the amount varying by source and participant.

Whole blood was collected in K2EDTA tubes by collaborating institutions according to the institutions' own protocols. Collaborator samples were shipped for TCRbeta analysis as frozen whole blood, isolated PBMCs, or DNA extracted from either sample type. This clone was seen a single time. Its target antigen remains unknown. Base qualities are missing; no much larger clone stands one base away. The immunoSEQ Assay, a bias-controlled multiplex PCR, was used to amplify TCRbeta CDR3 regions from genomic DNA. Per the source publication's procedure: The number of nucleated cells in each sample was estimated by amplification of reference gene primers within the assay. To quantify the absolute abundance of each unique TCRbeta CDR3 rearrangement, sequence reads were collapsed and filtered. Productive Simpson clonality was computed per sample as the square root of Simpson's diversity index over productive rearrangements. The source is immuneACCESS, and TCRdb retained only in-frame sequences with V and J called. Part of the clones is not carried over; for the studies checked, unresolved V genes explain less than half of this, and the remainder is unexplained. From that table come the V and J calls and clone size; the DNA was used to work out D and trimming. The table for this sample lists 150,000 to 190,000 clones; around 87% of them were counted only once. Roughly 14% of the sample is taken by the ten largest.

The CDR3 holds 16 amino acids from the cysteine to the phenylalanine. CDR3 DNA only is kept here, 48 bases in frame from base 1. V is pruned by 4 bases and J by 2 bases, leaving 6 bases of the junction without a gene match. From the germline V gene, CDR1 is SNHLY and CDR2 is FYNNEI. This clonotype was sampled from a woman between 40 and 50 years old with acute or convalescent COVID-19. The sample taken for sequencing was peripheral blood. The rearranged chain carries TRBV2 and TRBJ2-1; TRBD1 agrees with 9 junctional bases. The encoded CDR3 is CASSVEGTGPYNEQFF. The DNA is TGTGCCAGCAGTGTTGAAGGGACAGGGCCCTACAATGAGCAGTTCTTC.